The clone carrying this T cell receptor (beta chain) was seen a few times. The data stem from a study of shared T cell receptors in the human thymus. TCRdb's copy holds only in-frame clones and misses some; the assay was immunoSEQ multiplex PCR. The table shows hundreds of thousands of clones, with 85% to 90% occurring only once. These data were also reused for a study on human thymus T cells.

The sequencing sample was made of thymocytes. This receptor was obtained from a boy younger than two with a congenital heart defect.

The CDR3 nucleotides read TGTGCCAGCAGCAGTCGAAACAGCCCTAATGAAAAACTGTTTTTT. Translated, it gives CASSSRNSPNEKLFF. This chain uses TRBV21-1 with TRBJ1-4; the listed D gene, TRBD1, was not tested against the DNA. TRBV21-1 has pseudogene status. The CDR3 runs to 15 residues.